The rows below give T cell receptor beta chains drawn from one sample of a study of CD8 T cells in Susac syndrome. One entry per CDR3 protein results from TCRdb running MiXCR on the immunoSEQ multiplex PCR reads. The sample includes about 94,000 distinct CDR3 sequences, about 93% of them seen just once. Sequenced: CD4+ T cells from PBMCs. The source of these receptors is a human donor with Susac syndrome. CDR3s include the opening cysteine and the closing phenylalanine or tryptophan. The D gene is left open where the match is weak. Not every row has a clone size; where given, it reads once, few, many or a size class.

DNA: TGTGCCAGCAGAGGACATTTAAGAAACATTCAGTACTTC
CDR3: CASRGHLRNIQYF
J: TRBJ2-4
D: NA
V: TRBV28
size: NA

DNA: TGCACGCCTCGGGAGAACACTGAAGCTTTCTTT
CDR3: CTPRENTEAFF
J: TRBJ1-1
D: NA
V: TRBV23-1
size: NA

DNA: TGTGCCAGCAGCCAAAGACCGGGAGGCTCTGGAAACACCATATATTTT
CDR3: CASSQRPGGSGNTIYF
J: TRBJ1-3
D: NA
V: TRBV3-1
size: NA

DNA: TGTGCCAGCAGCTTACCCTACGACAGGGGGCAAAGTGGCTACACCTTC
CDR3: CASSLPYDRGQSGYTF
J: TRBJ1-2
D: TRBD1
V: TRBV7-2
size: NA

DNA: TGTGCCAGCAGCGTAGAGCCGAGCTCCTACAATGAGCAGTTCTTC
CDR3: CASSVEPSSYNEQFF
J: TRBJ2-1
D: NA
V: TRBV9
size: NA

DNA: TGTGCCAGCAAGGACACGGAGAACACCGGGGAGCTGTTTTTT
CDR3: CASKDTENTGELFF
J: TRBJ2-2
D: NA
V: TRBV2
size: once

DNA: TGTGCCAGCAGCCAAGCAAAGGGCACAGATACGCAGTATTTT
CDR3: CASSQAKGTDTQYF
J: TRBJ2-3
D: NA
V: TRBV4-2
size: once

DNA: TGTGCCTGGAGTGTAAATACTCAGGCGGGGGGCTACACCTTC
CDR3: CAWSVNTQAGGYTF
J: TRBJ1-2
D: NA
V: TRBV30
size: NA

DNA: TGTGCCACCAGGGGCGGGGGGAACACAGATACGCAGTATTTT
CDR3: CATRGGGNTDTQYF
J: TRBJ2-3
D: TRBD2
V: TRBV10-3
size: NA

DNA: TGTGCCACCTCCCTGGGGGGTTCGCAGCCCCAGCATTTT
CDR3: CATSLGGSQPQHF
J: TRBJ1-5
D: NA
V: TRBV7-6
size: NA

DNA: TGTGCCAGCAGCCCGCTCGGGGGGGGTGAGCAGTTCTTC
CDR3: CASSPLGGGEQFF
J: TRBJ2-1
D: TRBD2
V: TRBV7-3
size: NA

DNA: TGTGCCAGCAGCATTCCCTCCAGGGATTCACCCCTCCACTTT
CDR3: CASSIPSRDSPLHF
J: TRBJ1-6
D: NA
V: TRBV6-2/TRBV6-3
size: once

DNA: TGTGCCTGGAGGCCCATGAGCTCCTACAATGAGCAGTTCTTC
CDR3: CAWRPMSSYNEQFF
J: TRBJ2-1
D: NA
V: TRBV30
size: NA

DNA: TGTGCCTGGAGCACGCCTCTGGGGCCCCAGCATTTT
CDR3: CAWSTPLGPQHF
J: TRBJ1-5
D: NA
V: TRBV30
size: few

DNA: TGTGCCACCAGTGATCCCCGGAAAAGCACAGATACGCAGTATTTT
CDR3: CATSDPRKSTDTQYF
J: TRBJ2-3
D: NA
V: TRBV24-1
size: NA

DNA: TGTGCCACCAGCAGAGACAGGGACGATCAGCCCCAGCATTTT
CDR3: CATSRDRDDQPQHF
J: TRBJ1-5
D: NA
V: TRBV15
size: NA

DNA: TGCAGCGCCACTAGCGGGGGGGCCGCTGAGACCCAGTACTTC
CDR3: CSATSGGAAETQYF
J: TRBJ2-5
D: TRBD2
V: TRBV29-1
size: NA

DNA: TGCAGTGCTAGCCTCCTAATGGGCGGAGATCAGCCCCAGCATTTT
CDR3: CSASLLMGGDQPQHF
J: TRBJ1-5
D: NA
V: TRBV20-1
size: once

DNA: TGTGCCAGCAGCGTGGGGGATACGCAGTATTTT
CDR3: CASSVGDTQYF
J: TRBJ2-3
D: NA
V: TRBV9
size: NA

DNA: TGTGCCAGCAGCGCAGGGGCCAGTTTCAATCAGCCCCAGCATTTT
CDR3: CASSAGASFNQPQHF
J: TRBJ1-5
D: NA
V: TRBV9
size: once

DNA: TGTGCCACCAGCATTGGGACAGGGGGCAATGAGCAGTTCTTC
CDR3: CATSIGTGGNEQFF
J: TRBJ2-1
D: TRBD1
V: TRBV15
size: NA

DNA: TGCAGTGCTATTTTACCCCGACAGGGCCCCTACGAGCAGTACTTC
CDR3: CSAILPRQGPYEQYF
J: TRBJ2-7
D: TRBD1
V: TRBV20-1
size: NA

DNA: TGCGAAACCGGGACAGGGGCGGGAGCCCAGCATTTT
CDR3: CETGTGAGAQHF
J: TRBJ1-5
D: TRBD1
V: TRBV10-1
size: NA

DNA: TGTGCCAGCAGCAAAAGGGAGACAGTTGTCGAGCAGTACTTC
CDR3: CASSKRETVVEQYF
J: TRBJ2-7
D: NA
V: TRBV21-1
size: NA

DNA: TGTGCCAGCAGCGACGGATTCTACGAGCAGTACTTC
CDR3: CASSDGFYEQYF
J: TRBJ2-7
D: NA
V: TRBV28
size: once

DNA: TGTGCCAGCAGTCGGGACAGGCTAGAGAGCTCCTACGAGCAGTACTTC
CDR3: CASSRDRLESSYEQYF
J: TRBJ2-7
D: TRBD1
V: TRBV6-1
size: NA

DNA: TGTGCCAGCTCACGACAGAGCGGGGGCTCATACAATGAGCAGTTCTTC
CDR3: CASSRQSGGSYNEQFF
J: TRBJ2-1
D: TRBD2
V: TRBV18
size: NA

DNA: TGCAGTGCTAGAAAATTCGGGGCGGCTAATTCACCCCTCCACTTT
CDR3: CSARKFGAANSPLHF
J: TRBJ1-6
D: NA
V: TRBV20-1
size: NA

DNA: TGTGCCAGTAGTCCCCGACCAGTAGGCGAGACCCAGTACTTC
CDR3: CASSPRPVGETQYF
J: TRBJ2-5
D: NA
V: TRBV19
size: NA

DNA: TGCAGTGCTGACTACAGGGCGGCGGGAGAAGAAAAACTGTTTTTT
CDR3: CSADYRAAGEEKLFF
J: TRBJ1-4
D: NA
V: TRBV20-1
size: NA

DNA: TGTGCCAGCAGCCGCCCAGGGGGTACTGAAGCTTTCTTT
CDR3: CASSRPGGTEAFF
J: TRBJ1-1
D: TRBD1
V: TRBV5-6
size: NA

DNA: TGCAGCGTTGAGCCAAGGGACAGTCAAGAGACCCAGTACTTC
CDR3: CSVEPRDSQETQYF
J: TRBJ2-5
D: TRBD1
V: TRBV29-1
size: NA

DNA: TGTGCCAGCAGCCCCCGCATGGGGAATCAGCCCCAGCATTTT
CDR3: CASSPRMGNQPQHF
J: TRBJ1-5
D: NA
V: TRBV5-6
size: NA

DNA: TGCGCCAGCAGCCAAGGGCGGCTGGGGGGCGATGAGCAGTTCTTC
CDR3: CASSQGRLGGDEQFF
J: TRBJ2-1
D: NA
V: TRBV4-1
size: NA

DNA: TGCAGTGCTAGGACAGGGTATCAGCCCCAGCATTTT
CDR3: CSARTGYQPQHF
J: TRBJ1-5
D: TRBD1
V: TRBV20-1
size: NA

DNA: TGTGCCAGCAGCCGTCCGGGTCCCTATAATTCACCCCTCCACTTT
CDR3: CASSRPGPYNSPLHF
J: TRBJ1-6
D: NA
V: TRBV6-5
size: NA

DNA: TGTGCCAGCAGCGTAGGAGGGACTGGAAACACCATATATTTT
CDR3: CASSVGGTGNTIYF
J: TRBJ1-3
D: NA
V: TRBV9
size: NA

DNA: TGTGCCAGCAGCTTAGGACTAGCGGCTGAGCAGTTCTTC
CDR3: CASSLGLAAEQFF
J: TRBJ2-1
D: TRBD2
V: TRBV7-9
size: NA

DNA: TGTGCCAGCAGCGTCAGCACCTCTGAGGATTCACCCCTCCACTTT
CDR3: CASSVSTSEDSPLHF
J: TRBJ1-6
D: NA
V: TRBV9
size: NA

DNA: TGTGCCAGCAGCCTCGGACCGGGACAGGGATACGAGCAGTACTTC
CDR3: CASSLGPGQGYEQYF
J: TRBJ2-7
D: TRBD1
V: TRBV3-1
size: NA

DNA: TGCAGCGTTCCGGACAGGGACACTAACTATGGCTACACCTTC
CDR3: CSVPDRDTNYGYTF
J: TRBJ1-2
D: TRBD1
V: TRBV29-1
size: NA

DNA: TGCGCCAGCAGTCATTCAGGCCCCTTCACAGATACGCAGTATTTT
CDR3: CASSHSGPFTDTQYF
J: TRBJ2-3
D: NA
V: TRBV23-1
size: NA

DNA: TGCAGTGCCGTCGACAGGGGAGGTTTCAACACTGAAGCTTTCTTT
CDR3: CSAVDRGGFNTEAFF
J: TRBJ1-1
D: TRBD1
V: TRBV20-1
size: NA

DNA: TGTGCCAGCAGTTATCGCTTAGGTCAGCCCCAGCATTTT
CDR3: CASSYRLGQPQHF
J: TRBJ1-5
D: NA
V: TRBV6-2/TRBV6-3
size: NA

DNA: TGCAGTGCTAGAACGGGCGGGGGGGATCCTGAGACCCAGTACTTC
CDR3: CSARTGGGDPETQYF
J: TRBJ2-5
D: TRBD2
V: TRBV20-1
size: NA

DNA: TGTGCCAGCTCTAAGACGGCGGGCCAGCAGTACTTC
CDR3: CASSKTAGQQYF
J: TRBJ2-7
D: NA
V: TRBV21-1
size: NA

DNA: TGTGCCAGCAGTTTATTCGGGACTAATGAAAAACTGTTTTTT
CDR3: CASSLFGTNEKLFF
J: TRBJ1-4
D: NA
V: TRBV28
size: NA

DNA: TGTGCCAGCAGTCCCCGGACAGGGAACTATGGCTACACCTTC
CDR3: CASSPRTGNYGYTF
J: TRBJ1-2
D: TRBD1
V: TRBV6-6
size: NA

DNA: TGTGCCTGGAGTGTTCGGGAGAGGGACATTCAGTACTTC
CDR3: CAWSVRERDIQYF
J: TRBJ2-4
D: NA
V: TRBV30
size: NA

DNA: TGCGCCAGCAGCCAAGATGGTAGGGCCGCGAACACCGGGGAGCTGTTTTTT
CDR3: CASSQDGRAANTGELFF
J: TRBJ2-2
D: NA
V: TRBV4-1
size: NA

DNA: TGTGCCAGCAGCGACAGGCGGGGCTACACCTTC
CDR3: CASSDRRGYTF
J: TRBJ1-2
D: NA
V: TRBV6-1
size: NA

DNA: TGTGCCAGCAGCTCCCGACAGGGGGAGACCGGGGAGCTGTTTTTT
CDR3: CASSSRQGETGELFF
J: TRBJ2-2
D: TRBD1
V: TRBV5-4
size: NA